This is a list of T cell receptor beta chains from one sample in a study of T cell responses to AZD1222 COVID-19 vaccine. Using immunoSEQ multiplex PCR, the repertoire was profiled, and TCRdb retains in-frame clones only, with some absent. The sample has tens of thousands of clones, more than 80% seen once. This material consisted of peripheral blood, taken on day 0 of MenACWY control vaccination. The receptors here all came from an adult in good health. CDR3s include the opening cysteine and the closing phenylalanine or tryptophan. The D gene is left open where the match is weak. Where a row states a size, it is once, few, many or the class of an expanded clone; other rows omit it.

j_call	v_call	d_call	clone_size	cdr3_nt	cdr3_aa
TRBJ1-1	TRBV25-1	.	.	TGTGCCAGCAGTACTACAGGGAGGACTGAAGCTTTCTTT	CASSTTGRTEAFF
TRBJ2-7	TRBV18	TRBD2	.	TGTGCCAGCTCACCTTTTCCGGGAGGGACCTACGAGCAGTACTTC	CASSPFPGGTYEQYF
TRBJ2-3	TRBV7-2	.	.	TGTGCCAGCAGCAAAAACATGGGTTTTGATACGCAGTATTTT	CASSKNMGFDTQYF
TRBJ2-1	TRBV3-1/TRBV3-2	.	.	TGTGCCAGCAGCCTAGACAGCTCCTACAATGAGCAGTTCTTC	CASSLDSSYNEQFF
TRBJ2-1	TRBV19	.	.	TGTGCCAGTAGAAGCGACAGGCGTGAGCAGTTCTTC	CASRSDRREQFF
TRBJ2-2	TRBV6-6	.	.	TGTGCCAGCAGTCGCCCGGGATCCCCCCGAGGCACCGGGGAGCTGTTTTTT	CASSRPGSPRGTGELFF
TRBJ1-3	TRBV19	.	.	TGTGCCAGTAGGTGGGACAACTCTGGAAACACCATATATTTT	CASRWDNSGNTIYF
TRBJ1-1	TRBV4-1	TRBD1	.	TGCGCCAGCAGCCAAGAACGACAGGGGAACACTGAAGCTTTCTTT	CASSQERQGNTEAFF
TRBJ1-1	TRBV20-1	.	.	TGCAGTGCTAGGAGGGGTGTGGAAGCTTTCTTT	CSARRGVEAFF
TRBJ2-1	TRBV4-1	.	.	TGCGCCAGCAGCCAAGTTATCGATGAGCAGTTCTTC	CASSQVIDEQFF
TRBJ2-2	TRBV9	TRBD2	.	TGTGCCAGCAGCTCCCTAGCGGGAGGGGGGACCGGGGAGCTGTTTTTT	CASSSLAGGGTGELFF
TRBJ1-4	TRBV4-3	.	.	TGCGCCAGCAGCCATTTAGCGCTCCGGGTTCTACTGTTTTTT	CASSHLALRVLLFF
TRBJ1-3	TRBV28	.	.	TGTGCCAGCACTAGAATGGGCAGGGGTCCAGAGAGCTCTGGAAACACCATATATTTT	CASTRMGRGPESSGNTIYF
TRBJ1-2	TRBV7-9	TRBD1	.	TGTGCCAGCAGCGGCCCTGGGACAGGGACGGTATACACGGAAGGCTACACCTTC	CASSGPGTGTVYTEGYTF
TRBJ1-4	TRBV5-1	.	few	TGCGCCAGCCGGGGACCGATTAATGAAAAACTGTTTTTT	CASRGPINEKLFF
TRBJ1-5	TRBV7-9	.	.	TGTGCCAGCAGCTTGGACAGTAATAGCAATCAGCCCCAGCATTTT	CASSLDSNSNQPQHF
TRBJ2-1	TRBV11-3	.	few	TGTGCCAGCAGCCCGCGGGACAGCCCCTACAATGAGCAGTTCTTC	CASSPRDSPYNEQFF
TRBJ1-5	TRBV28	.	once	TGTGCCAGCACCCAGCGGGGCGGCCATCAGCCCCAGCATTTT	CASTQRGGHQPQHF
TRBJ1-4	TRBV7-9	.	.	TGTGCCAGCAGCTTAGGTCTTGGTTCTGGAAAACTGTTTTTT	CASSLGLGSGKLFF
TRBJ1-4	TRBV29-1	TRBD1	.	TGCAGCGTTGAAGGGGACAGTAATGAAAAACTGTTTTTT	CSVEGDSNEKLFF
TRBJ1-5	TRBV19	.	.	TGTGCCAGTAGTCCTCGCCAGGGACTCAATCAGCCCCAGCATTTT	CASSPRQGLNQPQHF
TRBJ2-5	TRBV24-1	TRBD2	.	TGTGCCACCAGTGATTCTACTAGCGGGAGAAAGACCCAGTACTTC	CATSDSTSGRKTQYF
TRBJ2-5	TRBV7-2	TRBD2	.	TGTGCCAGCAGCTTAGTAGCGGGAGTTGGATCAGAGACCCAGTACTTC	CASSLVAGVGSETQYF